This TCR beta chain was found in a study of blood T cell repertoires in COVID-19. Study context: Donors in the United States, Italy and Spain gave samples during acute or convalescent COVID-19.

Germline CDR1 is MDHEN and CDR2 is SYDVKM. The CDR3 is made up of 14 amino acids. With V trimmed by 8 bases and J by 3 bases, 6 bases remained unmatched. Methods used by the authors: Amplification from reference gene primers served as the basis for estimated nucleated cell counts. Using immunoSEQ multiplex PCR, the repertoire was profiled, and TCRdb retains in-frame clones only, with some absent. The V and J calls and clone size were taken over from that table, and D and trimming were inferred from the DNA. Seen here are approximately 75,000 clones, 74% observed once, and the top ten hold just over 2.5%.

This clonotype was obtained from a human donor with acute or convalescent COVID-19. The donor label of this sample is uncertain. The sample comprised peripheral blood. The chain has TRBV28 and TRBJ1-2, with TRBD1 matching over 10 bases. For the CDR3, the DNA is TGTGCCAGCTCCTCGGGACAGGGGCACTATGGCTACACCTTC. Protein: CASSSGQGHYGYTF.